One sample yielded the 5 T cell receptor beta chains listed below, sequenced in a study of persistence of HIV-infected CD4 T cells. Anti-CD3/anti-CD28 beads served as a nonspecific positive control stimulus. CD4+ T cells upregulating both CD40 ligand and CD69 were sorted as responding cells. For these TCRs, the target antigens are not known. The immunoSEQ assay was version 4, run in survey mode. Some clones are missing from TCRdb's copy, which holds only in-frame ones; the method was immunoSEQ multiplex PCR. Among approximately 46,000 clones listed, 85% to 90% were seen once. The specimen comprised CD4+ T cells sorted from PBMCs after roughly 19-hour stimulation, sampled from a patient who received antiretroviral therapy. The receptor source for this set is an adult woman with HIV who was CMV-seropositive.

The CDR3 DNA sequence: TGTGCCAGCAGCTCTATCAGTGGGAGGAAGAACACCGGGGAGCTGTTTTTT. This sequence encodes CASSSISGRKNTGELFF. The chain recombines TRBV11-2 with TRBJ2-2, with a weak D call TRBD2 (6 bases). V was cut by 4 bases and J by 1 base, with 16 bases left in between. Per the germline V gene, CDR1 is SGHAT and CDR2 is FQNNGV. The CDR3 contains 17 residues.

This clone was seen more than once but under ten times. The chain links TRBV5-6 to TRBJ1-5; D is undetermined. The CDR3 consists of 12 residues. The V and J ends lost 1 base and 4 bases respectively, with 3 bases between them. CDR1 is SGHDT and CDR2 is YYEEEE in the germline V gene. The CDR3 DNA sequence: TGTGCCAGCAGCTTGCCTAATCAGCCCCAGCATTTT. Protein product: CASSLPNQPQHF.

This chain connects TRBV27 to TRBJ2-1; a possible D gene is TRBD1 (5 bases). Germline CDR1 MNHEY, CDR2 SMNVEV (reference sequence). V lost 6 bases, J lost 5 bases, and 11 bases lay in between. This CDR3 is 13 amino acids long. CDR3 residues: CASRLQDHNEQFF. The CDR3 coding sequence is TGTGCCAGCAGACTACAGGACCACAATGAGCAGTTCTTC.

The chain combines TRBV18 with TRBJ2-5, with no clear D. The CDR3 is 13 amino acids. The ends were cut back, 3 bases at V and 1 base at J, with 6 bases in the middle. CDR1 is KGHSH, CDR2 LQKENI, per germline. Here the CDR3 DNA reads TGTGCCAGCTCACCGAACGCCCAAGAGACCCAGTACTTC. It encodes CASSPNAQETQYF.

The V and J genes are TRBV7-9 and TRBJ1-1; D gene unclear. CDR3 length equals 15 residues. Trimming took 5 bases from V and 0 from J, leaving 13 bases between them. From germline, CDR1 is SEHNR and CDR2 FQNEAQ (reference sequence). The CDR3 DNA reads TGTGCCAGCAGCCCGGCCAGGAGCATGAACACTGAAGCTTTCTTT. The encoded protein is CASSPARSMNTEAFF.